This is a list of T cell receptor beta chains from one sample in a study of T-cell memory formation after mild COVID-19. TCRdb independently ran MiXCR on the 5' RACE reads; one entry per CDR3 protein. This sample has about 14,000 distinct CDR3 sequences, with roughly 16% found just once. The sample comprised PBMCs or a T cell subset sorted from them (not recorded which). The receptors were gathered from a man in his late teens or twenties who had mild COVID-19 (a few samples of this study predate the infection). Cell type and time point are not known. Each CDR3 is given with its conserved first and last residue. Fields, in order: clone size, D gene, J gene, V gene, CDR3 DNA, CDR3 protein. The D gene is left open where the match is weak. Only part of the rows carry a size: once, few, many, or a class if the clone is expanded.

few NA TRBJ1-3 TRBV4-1 TGCGCCAGCAGCTACCCTCTGGCAACCTCTGGAAACACCATATATTTT CASSYPLATSGNTIYF
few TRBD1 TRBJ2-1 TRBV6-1 TGTGCCAGCAGTCCTCGTCCGCCGGGACAGGGGGCGATTGGGCAGTTCTTC CASSPRPPGQGAIGQFF
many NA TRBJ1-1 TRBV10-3 TGTGCCATCAGTGATTTTGTGAACCCTGAAGCTTTCTTT CAISDFVNPEAFF
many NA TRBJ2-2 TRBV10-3 TGTGCCATCACTAGGGAGGACAGGCTGACCGGGGAGCTGTTTTTT CAITREDRLTGELFF
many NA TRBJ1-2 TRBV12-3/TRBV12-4 TGTGCCAGCAGTTTAATGGCGGAGCCCTATGGCTACACCTTC CASSLMAEPYGYTF
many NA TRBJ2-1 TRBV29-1 TGCAGCGTTGAAGACCTTAACCGGGACGTCGGGGGTGAGCAGTTCTTC CSVEDLNRDVGGEQFF
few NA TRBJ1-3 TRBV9 TGTGCCAGCAGCGTAGCAGGGCCTGGAAACACCATATATTTT CASSVAGPGNTIYF
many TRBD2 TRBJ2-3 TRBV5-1 TGCGCCAGCAGCTTGGCGACTAGCGGGGAGGACACAGATACGCAGTATTTT CASSLATSGEDTDTQYF
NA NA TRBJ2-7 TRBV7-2 TGTGCCAGCAGCCATAAGACAGGCATGTACGAGCAGTACTTC CASSHKTGMYEQYF
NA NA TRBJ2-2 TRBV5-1 TGCGCCAGCAGCTTGGACAGGTCCGGGGAGCTGTTTTTT CASSLDRSGELFF
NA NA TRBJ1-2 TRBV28 TGTGCCAGCAGTTCGGGGGCGGCGCACTATGGCTACACCTTC CASSSGAAHYGYTF
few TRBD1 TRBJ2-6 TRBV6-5 TGTGCCAGCAACCCGGGACAGGGGACCTCTGGGGCCAACGTCCTGACTTTC CASNPGQGTSGANVLTF
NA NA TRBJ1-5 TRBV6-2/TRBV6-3 TGTGCCAGCAGTTACTCGGGAGGTTATAGCAATCAGCCCCAGCATTTT CASSYSGGYSNQPQHF
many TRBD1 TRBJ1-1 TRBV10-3 TGTGCCATCAGTGATTTTCCCGGGACAGTGAACACTGAAGCTTTCTTT CAISDFPGTVNTEAFF
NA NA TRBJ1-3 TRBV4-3 TGCGCCAGCAGCCGAGGGGGGTATCGGGACTCTGGAAACACCATATATTTT CASSRGGYRDSGNTIYF
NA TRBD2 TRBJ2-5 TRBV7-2 TGTGCCAGCACCCCGCTGGGTGTGCGGGGGATGTACCAAGAGACCCAGTACTTC CASTPLGVRGMYQETQYF
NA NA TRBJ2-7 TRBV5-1 TGCGCCAGCAGCTACCGGGCCGGTGAAGCCTACGAGCAGTACTTC CASSYRAGEAYEQYF
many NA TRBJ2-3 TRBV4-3 TGCGCCAGCAGCCAAGAAGGAGGGCACTACGTAGGCGATACGCAGTATTTT CASSQEGGHYVGDTQYF
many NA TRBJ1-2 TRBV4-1 TGCGCCAGCAGCCAAGCCGCAGGAGTAAACTATGGCTACACCTTC CASSQAAGVNYGYTF
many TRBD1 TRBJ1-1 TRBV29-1 TGCAGCTCTAGGGACAGCTACACTGAAGCTTTCTTT CSSRDSYTEAFF
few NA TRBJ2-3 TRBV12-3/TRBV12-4 TGTGCCAGCAGTTTCAATTTAGGGTATACGCAGTATTTT CASSFNLGYTQYF
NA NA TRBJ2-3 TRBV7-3 TGTGCCAGCAGCCTTATAGGGGGGCAGGCAGATACGCAGTATTTT CASSLIGGQADTQYF
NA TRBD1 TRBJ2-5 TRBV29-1 TGCAGCGTTACTGACAGGGGCCCTTCAGGGACCCAGTACTTC CSVTDRGPSGTQYF
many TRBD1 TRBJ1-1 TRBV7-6 TGTGCCAGCAGCTCCCCCAAAGGGGGCGAGTCTGAAGCTTTCTTT CASSSPKGGESEAFF
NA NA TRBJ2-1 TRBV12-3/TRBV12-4 TGTGCCACCTCGCGGGGACAGTTATTC CATSRGQLF
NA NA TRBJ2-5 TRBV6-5 TGTGCCAGCAGTAATCAGGTGGGAGAGACCCAGTACTTC CASSNQVGETQYF
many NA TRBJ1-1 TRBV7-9 TGTGCCAGCACCCGGGACGGGACCTTCACTGAAGCTTTCTTT CASTRDGTFTEAFF
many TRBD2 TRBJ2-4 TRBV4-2 TGTGCCAGCAGCCACGCCACGACTAGCGGGGGAAACAAAAACATTCAGTACTTC CASSHATTSGGNKNIQYF
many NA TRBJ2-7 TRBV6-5 TGTGCCAGCAGTTACACTAGAGGGTCCTACGAGCAGTACTTC CASSYTRGSYEQYF
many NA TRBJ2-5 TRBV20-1 TGCAGTGCTAGGCCGGACAGACAACCGGGTGAGACCCAGTACTTC CSARPDRQPGETQYF
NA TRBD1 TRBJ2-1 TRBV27 TGTGCCACCGAGACCCAGGGGGCTCCTGAGCAGTTCTTC CATETQGAPEQFF
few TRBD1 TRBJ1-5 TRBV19 TGTGCCAGTAAACGCGACAGGGCGGGGGCTCAGCCCCAGCATTTT CASKRDRAGAQPQHF
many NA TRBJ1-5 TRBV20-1 TGCAGTGCTGGGACCTTGGGCAATCAGCCCCAGCATTTT CSAGTLGNQPQHF
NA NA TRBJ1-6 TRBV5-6 TGTGCCAGCAGCCCCAGGGATCCCTCCTATAATTCACCCCTCCACTTT CASSPRDPSYNSPLHF
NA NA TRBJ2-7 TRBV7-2 TGTGCCAGCAGCTTAGCGTCTTCCAGCGAGCAGTACTTC CASSLASSSEQYF
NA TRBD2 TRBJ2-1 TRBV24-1 TGTGCCACCAGTGATTCGACCGGGACTAAGATTTGGGAGCAGTTCTTC CATSDSTGTKIWEQFF
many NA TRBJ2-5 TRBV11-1 TGTGCCAGCAGCCCCTTCGTGGGGAACCCACAAGAGACCCAGTACTTC CASSPFVGNPQETQYF
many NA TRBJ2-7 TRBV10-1 TGCGCCAGCAGTGCTGGCAGCTTCTACGAGCAGTACTTC CASSAGSFYEQYF
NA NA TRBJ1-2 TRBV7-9 TGTGCCAGCAGCTCTGATTTGGGGAACTATGGCTACACCTTC CASSSDLGNYGYTF
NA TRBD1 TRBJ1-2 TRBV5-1 TGCGCCAGCAGCCGACAGGGCGTTGGCTACACCTTC CASSRQGVGYTF
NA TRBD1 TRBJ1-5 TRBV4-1 TGCGCCAGCAGCCAAATCCGGGACAGGGGCCGTCAGCCCCAGCATTTT CASSQIRDRGRQPQHF
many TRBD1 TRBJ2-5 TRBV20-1 TGCAGTGCCAAGAAAGGACAGGGGTGGGCGACCCAGTACTTC CSAKKGQGWATQYF
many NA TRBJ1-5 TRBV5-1 TGCGCCAGCAGCTTGGTGGGGGGTGATCAGCCCCAGCATTTT CASSLVGGDQPQHF
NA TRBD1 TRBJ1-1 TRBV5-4 TGTGCCAGCAGATGGGACAGGGGGCCTACTGAAGCTTTCTTT CASRWDRGPTEAFF
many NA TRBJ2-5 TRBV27 TGTGCCAGCAGTTCGCGGACACTAGAGACCCAGTACTTC CASSSRTLETQYF
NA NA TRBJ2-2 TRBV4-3 TGCGCCAGCAGCCAAACGGGGACCGCGCAGGGGGAGCTGTTTTTT CASSQTGTAQGELFF
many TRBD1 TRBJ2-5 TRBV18 TGTGCCAGCTCACCGGGAGACAGGGGGCGCATCGGAGAGACCCAGTACTTC CASSPGDRGRIGETQYF
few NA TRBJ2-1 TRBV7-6 TGTGCCAGCAGCTCTACGGTGGCATTCTCCAATGAGCAGTTCTTC CASSSTVAFSNEQFF
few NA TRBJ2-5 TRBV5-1 TGCGCCAGCAGCTTGGGGAATGGAGAAGAGACCCAGTACTTC CASSLGNGEETQYF
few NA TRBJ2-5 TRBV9 TGTGCCAGCAGCGTTGTCGGGAGTTGGGGAGAGACCCAGTACTTC CASSVVGSWGETQYF
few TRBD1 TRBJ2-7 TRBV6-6 TGTGCCAGCAGTTACGGGACAGGGGCTCCCTACGAGCAGTACTTC CASSYGTGAPYEQYF
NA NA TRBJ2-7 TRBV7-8 TGTGCCAGCAGCTTAGGGGAGCAGTACTTC CASSLGEQYF
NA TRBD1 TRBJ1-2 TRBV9 TGTGCCAGCAGCGTAGTACCCAAGAACAGGGGTCGTAACTATGGCTACACCTTC CASSVVPKNRGRNYGYTF
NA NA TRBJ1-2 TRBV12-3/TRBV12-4 TGTGCCAGCAGTGGGACGGGTCCCTGGGAGTACAACTACTATGGCTACACCTTC CASSGTGPWEYNYYGYTF
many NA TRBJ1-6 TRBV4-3 TGCGCCAGCAGCCCGGGAAGCTCCTATAATTCACCCCTCCACTTT CASSPGSSYNSPLHF